The entry that follows covers one T cell receptor beta chain sequence. This sample was taken from a study of T cells in localized non-small cell lung cancer. CDR1 and CDR2 (germline): MNHGY, SAAAGT. The CDR3 is made up of 14 amino acids. With 6 bases removed from V and 5 bases from J, the gap between germline ends came to 13 bases. Here immunoSEQ multiplex PCR was the method, and the copy in TCRdb shows in-frame clones only, minus some. The repertoire includes some 1,400 clones, about 33% of them detected once, and 11% sits in the top ten. This chain links TRBV6-8 with TRBJ2-2; tentative D call: TRBD1 (5 bases). The sequence came from a man aged 35 to 70 with stage I lung adenocarcinoma. Sequenced here: normal lung tissue next to the tumor, sampled before any cancer treatment. The CDR3 coding sequence is TGTGCCAGCAGAGAGTTTCCAGGGACCGGGGAGCTGTTTTTT. Its protein product is CASREFPGTGELFF.